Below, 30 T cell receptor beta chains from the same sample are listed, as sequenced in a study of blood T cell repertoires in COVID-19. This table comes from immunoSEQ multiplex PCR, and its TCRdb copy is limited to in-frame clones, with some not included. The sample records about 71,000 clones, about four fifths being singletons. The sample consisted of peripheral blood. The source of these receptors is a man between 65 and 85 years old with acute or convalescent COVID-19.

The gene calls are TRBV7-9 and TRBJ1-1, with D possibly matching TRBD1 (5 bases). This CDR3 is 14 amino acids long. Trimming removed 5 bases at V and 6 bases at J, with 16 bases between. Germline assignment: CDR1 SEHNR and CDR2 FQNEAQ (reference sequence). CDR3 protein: CASSLAGEGAEAFF. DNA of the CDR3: TGTGCCAGCAGCCTCGCGGGGGAAGGGGCTGAAGCTTTCTTT.

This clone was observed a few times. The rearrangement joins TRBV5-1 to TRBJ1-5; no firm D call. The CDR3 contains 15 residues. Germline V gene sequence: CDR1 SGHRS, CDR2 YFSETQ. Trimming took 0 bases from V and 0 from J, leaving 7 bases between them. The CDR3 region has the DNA TGCGCCAGCAGCTTGGACAGCAATAGCAATCAGCCCCAGCATTTT. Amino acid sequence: CASSLDSNSNQPQHF.

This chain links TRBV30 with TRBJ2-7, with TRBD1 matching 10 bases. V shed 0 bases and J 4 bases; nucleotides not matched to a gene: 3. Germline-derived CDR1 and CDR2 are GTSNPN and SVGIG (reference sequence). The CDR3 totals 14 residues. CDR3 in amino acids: CAWSVGGQGYEQYF. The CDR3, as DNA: TGTGCCTGGAGTGTAGGGGGACAGGGGTACGAGCAGTACTTC.

CDR3 bases: TGTGCCAGCAGCTTAGAGGGGGGTTATAGCAATCAGCCCCAGCATTTT. It encodes CASSLEGGYSNQPQHF. The chain couples TRBV11-2 to TRBJ1-5; tentative D call: TRBD1 (5 bases). Germline V CDR1 and CDR2: SGHAT, FQNNGV. The CDR3 is made up of 16 amino acids. With 0 bases removed from V and 0 bases from J, the gap between germline ends came to 9 bases.

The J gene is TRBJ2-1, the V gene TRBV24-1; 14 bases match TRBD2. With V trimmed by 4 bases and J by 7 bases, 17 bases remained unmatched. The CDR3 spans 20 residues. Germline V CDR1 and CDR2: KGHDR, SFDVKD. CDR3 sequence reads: CATSDQKTSGRAIVWNEQFF. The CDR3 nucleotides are TGTGCCACCAGTGACCAAAAGACTAGCGGGAGGGCCATCGTTTGGAATGAGCAGTTCTTC.

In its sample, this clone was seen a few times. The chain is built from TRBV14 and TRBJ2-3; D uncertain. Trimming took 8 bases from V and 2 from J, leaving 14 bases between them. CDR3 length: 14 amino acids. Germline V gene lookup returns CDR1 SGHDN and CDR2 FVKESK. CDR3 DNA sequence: TGTGCCAGCCGAGCGATGGCTAACACAGATACGCAGTATTTT. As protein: CASRAMANTDTQYF. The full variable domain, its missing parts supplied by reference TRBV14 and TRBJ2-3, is EAGVTQFPSHSVIEKGQTVTLRCDPISGHDNLYWYRRVMGKEIKFLLHFVKESKQDESGMPNNRFLAERTGGTYSTLKVQPAELEDSGVYFCASRAMANTDTQYFGPGTRLTVL.

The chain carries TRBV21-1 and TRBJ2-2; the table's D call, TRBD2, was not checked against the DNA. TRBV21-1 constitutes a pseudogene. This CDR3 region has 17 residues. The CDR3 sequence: CASSKVASGRAPGELFF. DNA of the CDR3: TGTGCCAGCAGCAAAGTCGCTAGCGGGAGGGCCCCCGGGGAGCTGTTTTTT.

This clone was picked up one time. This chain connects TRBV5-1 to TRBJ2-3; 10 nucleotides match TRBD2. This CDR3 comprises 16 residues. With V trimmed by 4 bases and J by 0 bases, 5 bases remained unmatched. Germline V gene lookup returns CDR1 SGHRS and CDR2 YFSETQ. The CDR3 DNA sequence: TGCGCCAGCAGCCCGGGACTAGCGTATAGCACAGATACGCAGTATTTT. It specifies CASSPGLAYSTDTQYF.

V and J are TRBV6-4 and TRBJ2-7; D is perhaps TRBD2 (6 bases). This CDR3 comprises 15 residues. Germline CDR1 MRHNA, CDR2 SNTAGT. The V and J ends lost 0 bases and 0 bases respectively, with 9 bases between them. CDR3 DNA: TGTGCCAGCAGTGACTCGAGGGAGGACTCCTACGAGCAGTACTTC. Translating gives CASSDSREDSYEQYF.

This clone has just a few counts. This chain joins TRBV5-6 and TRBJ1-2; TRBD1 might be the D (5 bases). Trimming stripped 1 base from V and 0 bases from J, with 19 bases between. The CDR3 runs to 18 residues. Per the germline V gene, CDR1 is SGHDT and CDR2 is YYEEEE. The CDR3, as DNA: TGTGCCAGCAGCTTGTTCGTCCCGGACAAGGGGTCTAACTATGGCTACACCTTC. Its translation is CASSLFVPDKGSNYGYTF.

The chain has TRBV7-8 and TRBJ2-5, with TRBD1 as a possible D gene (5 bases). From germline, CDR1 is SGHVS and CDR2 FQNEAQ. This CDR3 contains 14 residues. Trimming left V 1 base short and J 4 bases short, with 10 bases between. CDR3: CASSLDRMGETQYF. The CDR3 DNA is TGTGCCAGCAGCTTAGACAGGATGGGAGAGACCCAGTACTTC. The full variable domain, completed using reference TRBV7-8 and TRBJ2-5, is GAGVSQSPRYKVAKRGQDVALRCDPISGHVSLFWYQQALGQGPEFLTYFQNEAQLDKSGLPSDRFFAERPEGSVSTLKIQRTQQEDSAVYLCASSLDRMGETQYFGPGTRLLVL.

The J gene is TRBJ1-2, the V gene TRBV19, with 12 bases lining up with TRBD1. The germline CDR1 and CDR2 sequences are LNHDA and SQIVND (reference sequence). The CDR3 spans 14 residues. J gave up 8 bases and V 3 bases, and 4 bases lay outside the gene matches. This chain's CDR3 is CASSMGQGARGYTF. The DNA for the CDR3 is TGTGCCAGTAGTATGGGACAGGGGGCGCGCGGCTACACCTTC.

The CDR3 loop reads CASSLSGVGSEKLFF. The CDR3 DNA sequence: TGTGCCAGCAGTTTATCCGGGGTCGGGAGTGAAAAACTGTTTTTT. The V call is TRBV28, the J call TRBJ1-4; no clear D gene. Germline V gene data show CDR1 as MDHEN and CDR2 as SYDVKM. The CDR3 is 15 residues long. V was clipped by 1 base and J by 7 bases, with 13 bases between them.

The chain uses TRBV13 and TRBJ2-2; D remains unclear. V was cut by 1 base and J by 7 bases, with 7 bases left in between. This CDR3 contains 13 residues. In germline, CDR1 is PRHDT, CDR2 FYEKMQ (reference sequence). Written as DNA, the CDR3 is TGTGCCAGCAGCTTAGAGGAGAGCGGGGAGCTGTTTTTT. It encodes CASSLEESGELFF.

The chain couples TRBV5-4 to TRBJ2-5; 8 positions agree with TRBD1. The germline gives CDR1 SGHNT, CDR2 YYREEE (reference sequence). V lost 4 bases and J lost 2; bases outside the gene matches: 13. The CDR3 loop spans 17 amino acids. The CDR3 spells CASSRKTGGIQQETQYF. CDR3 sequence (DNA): TGTGCCAGCAGCAGAAAAACAGGGGGAATTCAGCAAGAGACCCAGTACTTC.

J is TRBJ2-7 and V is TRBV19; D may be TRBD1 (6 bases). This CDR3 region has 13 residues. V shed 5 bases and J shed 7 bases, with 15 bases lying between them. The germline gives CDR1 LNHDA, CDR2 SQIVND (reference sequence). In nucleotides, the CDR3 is TGTGCCAGTAGTTTCTTGGGGGCCGGGGAGCAGTACTTC. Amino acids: CASSFLGAGEQYF.

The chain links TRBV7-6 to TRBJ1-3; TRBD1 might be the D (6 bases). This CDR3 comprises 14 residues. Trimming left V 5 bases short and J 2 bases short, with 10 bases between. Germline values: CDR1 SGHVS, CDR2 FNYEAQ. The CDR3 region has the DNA TGTGCCAGCAGCAACGGGGGGCCTGGAAACACCATATATTTT. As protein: CASSNGGPGNTIYF.

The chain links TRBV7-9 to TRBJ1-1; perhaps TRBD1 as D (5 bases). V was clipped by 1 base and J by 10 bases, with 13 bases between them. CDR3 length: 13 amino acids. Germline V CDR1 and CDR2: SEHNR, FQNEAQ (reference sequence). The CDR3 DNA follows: TGTGCCAGCAGCTTAGGGGGCGCGGAGAGAGCTTTCTTT. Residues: CASSLGGAERAFF.

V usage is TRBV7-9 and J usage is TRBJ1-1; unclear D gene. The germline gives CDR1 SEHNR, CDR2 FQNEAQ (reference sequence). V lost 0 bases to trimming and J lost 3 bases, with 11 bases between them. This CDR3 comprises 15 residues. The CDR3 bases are TGTGCCAGCAGCTTAGCGACGGGATATGACACTGAAGCTTTCTTT. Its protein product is CASSLATGYDTEAFF.

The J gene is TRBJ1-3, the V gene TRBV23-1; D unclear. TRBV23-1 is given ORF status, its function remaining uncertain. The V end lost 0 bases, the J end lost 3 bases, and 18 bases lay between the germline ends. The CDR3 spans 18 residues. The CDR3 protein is CASSQSLEPGLSGNTIYF. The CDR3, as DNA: TGCGCCAGCAGTCAATCCCTAGAACCCGGACTCAGTGGAAACACCATATATTTT.

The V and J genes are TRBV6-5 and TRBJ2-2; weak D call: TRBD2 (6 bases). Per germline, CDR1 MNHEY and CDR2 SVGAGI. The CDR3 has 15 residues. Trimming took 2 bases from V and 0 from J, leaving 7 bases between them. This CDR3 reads CASSYGDSNTGELFF. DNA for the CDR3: TGTGCCAGCAGTTACGGGGACTCGAACACCGGGGAGCTGTTTTTT.

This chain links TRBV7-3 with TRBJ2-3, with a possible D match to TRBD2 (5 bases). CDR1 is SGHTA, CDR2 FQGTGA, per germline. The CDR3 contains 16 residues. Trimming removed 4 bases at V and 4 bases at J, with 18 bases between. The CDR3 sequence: CASSSRAGGYPDTQYF. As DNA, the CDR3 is TGTGCCAGCAGCTCGCGGGCCGGCGGGTATCCAGATACGCAGTATTTT.

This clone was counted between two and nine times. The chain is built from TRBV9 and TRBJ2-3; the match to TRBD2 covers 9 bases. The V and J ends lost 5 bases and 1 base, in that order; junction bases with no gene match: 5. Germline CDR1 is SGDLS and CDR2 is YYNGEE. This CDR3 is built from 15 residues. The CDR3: CASRPSGTRTDTQYF. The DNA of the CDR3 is TGTGCCAGCAGGCCTAGCGGGACGCGCACAGATACGCAGTATTTT.

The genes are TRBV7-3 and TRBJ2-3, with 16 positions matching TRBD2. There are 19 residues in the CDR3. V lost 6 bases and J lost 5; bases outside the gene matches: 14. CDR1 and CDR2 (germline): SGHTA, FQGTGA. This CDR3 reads CASSGTSGRAITSGDTQYF. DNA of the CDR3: TGTGCCAGCAGTGGGACTAGCGGGAGGGCCATTACTTCGGGAGATACGCAGTATTTT.

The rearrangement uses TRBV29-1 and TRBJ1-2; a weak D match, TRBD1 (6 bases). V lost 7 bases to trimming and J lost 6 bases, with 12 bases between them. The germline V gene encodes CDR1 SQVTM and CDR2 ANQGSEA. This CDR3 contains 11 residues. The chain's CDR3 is CSAYREHGYTF. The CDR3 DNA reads TGCAGCGCGTACAGGGAACATGGCTACACCTTC.

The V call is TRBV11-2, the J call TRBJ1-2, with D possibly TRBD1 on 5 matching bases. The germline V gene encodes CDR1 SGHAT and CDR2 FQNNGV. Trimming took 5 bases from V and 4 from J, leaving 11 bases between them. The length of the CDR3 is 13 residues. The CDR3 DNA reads TGTGCCAGCAGCGTCGGGACTCTCTATGGCTACACCTTC. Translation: CASSVGTLYGYTF.

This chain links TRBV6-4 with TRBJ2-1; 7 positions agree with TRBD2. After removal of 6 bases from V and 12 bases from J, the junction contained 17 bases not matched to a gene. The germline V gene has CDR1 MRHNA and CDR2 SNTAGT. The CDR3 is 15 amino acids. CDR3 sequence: CASSQVASGPWRQFF. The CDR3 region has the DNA TGTGCCAGCAGCCAGGTGGCTAGCGGACCTTGGAGGCAGTTCTTC.

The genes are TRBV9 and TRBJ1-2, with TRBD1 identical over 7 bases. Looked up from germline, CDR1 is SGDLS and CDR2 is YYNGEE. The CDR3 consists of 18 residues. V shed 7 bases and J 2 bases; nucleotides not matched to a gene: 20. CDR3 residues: CASVERLGTDRPNYGYTF. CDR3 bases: TGTGCCAGCGTAGAACGCCTGGGGACAGACAGACCGAACTATGGCTACACCTTC.

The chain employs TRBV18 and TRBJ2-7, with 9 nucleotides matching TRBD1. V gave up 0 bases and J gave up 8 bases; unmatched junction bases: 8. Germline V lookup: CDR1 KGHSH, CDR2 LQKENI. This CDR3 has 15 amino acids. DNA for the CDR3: TGTGCCAGCTCACCACCGACAGGGGGGTTCCCTCAGCAGTACTTC. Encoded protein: CASSPPTGGFPQQYF.

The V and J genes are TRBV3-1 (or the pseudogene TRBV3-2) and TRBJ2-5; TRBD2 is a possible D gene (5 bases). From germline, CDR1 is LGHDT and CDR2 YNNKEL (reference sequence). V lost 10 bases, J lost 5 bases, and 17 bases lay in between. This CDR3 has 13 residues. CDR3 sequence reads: CATRGSSEETQYF. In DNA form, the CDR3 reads TGTGCCACCCGAGGGAGCTCCGAGGAGACCCAGTACTTC.